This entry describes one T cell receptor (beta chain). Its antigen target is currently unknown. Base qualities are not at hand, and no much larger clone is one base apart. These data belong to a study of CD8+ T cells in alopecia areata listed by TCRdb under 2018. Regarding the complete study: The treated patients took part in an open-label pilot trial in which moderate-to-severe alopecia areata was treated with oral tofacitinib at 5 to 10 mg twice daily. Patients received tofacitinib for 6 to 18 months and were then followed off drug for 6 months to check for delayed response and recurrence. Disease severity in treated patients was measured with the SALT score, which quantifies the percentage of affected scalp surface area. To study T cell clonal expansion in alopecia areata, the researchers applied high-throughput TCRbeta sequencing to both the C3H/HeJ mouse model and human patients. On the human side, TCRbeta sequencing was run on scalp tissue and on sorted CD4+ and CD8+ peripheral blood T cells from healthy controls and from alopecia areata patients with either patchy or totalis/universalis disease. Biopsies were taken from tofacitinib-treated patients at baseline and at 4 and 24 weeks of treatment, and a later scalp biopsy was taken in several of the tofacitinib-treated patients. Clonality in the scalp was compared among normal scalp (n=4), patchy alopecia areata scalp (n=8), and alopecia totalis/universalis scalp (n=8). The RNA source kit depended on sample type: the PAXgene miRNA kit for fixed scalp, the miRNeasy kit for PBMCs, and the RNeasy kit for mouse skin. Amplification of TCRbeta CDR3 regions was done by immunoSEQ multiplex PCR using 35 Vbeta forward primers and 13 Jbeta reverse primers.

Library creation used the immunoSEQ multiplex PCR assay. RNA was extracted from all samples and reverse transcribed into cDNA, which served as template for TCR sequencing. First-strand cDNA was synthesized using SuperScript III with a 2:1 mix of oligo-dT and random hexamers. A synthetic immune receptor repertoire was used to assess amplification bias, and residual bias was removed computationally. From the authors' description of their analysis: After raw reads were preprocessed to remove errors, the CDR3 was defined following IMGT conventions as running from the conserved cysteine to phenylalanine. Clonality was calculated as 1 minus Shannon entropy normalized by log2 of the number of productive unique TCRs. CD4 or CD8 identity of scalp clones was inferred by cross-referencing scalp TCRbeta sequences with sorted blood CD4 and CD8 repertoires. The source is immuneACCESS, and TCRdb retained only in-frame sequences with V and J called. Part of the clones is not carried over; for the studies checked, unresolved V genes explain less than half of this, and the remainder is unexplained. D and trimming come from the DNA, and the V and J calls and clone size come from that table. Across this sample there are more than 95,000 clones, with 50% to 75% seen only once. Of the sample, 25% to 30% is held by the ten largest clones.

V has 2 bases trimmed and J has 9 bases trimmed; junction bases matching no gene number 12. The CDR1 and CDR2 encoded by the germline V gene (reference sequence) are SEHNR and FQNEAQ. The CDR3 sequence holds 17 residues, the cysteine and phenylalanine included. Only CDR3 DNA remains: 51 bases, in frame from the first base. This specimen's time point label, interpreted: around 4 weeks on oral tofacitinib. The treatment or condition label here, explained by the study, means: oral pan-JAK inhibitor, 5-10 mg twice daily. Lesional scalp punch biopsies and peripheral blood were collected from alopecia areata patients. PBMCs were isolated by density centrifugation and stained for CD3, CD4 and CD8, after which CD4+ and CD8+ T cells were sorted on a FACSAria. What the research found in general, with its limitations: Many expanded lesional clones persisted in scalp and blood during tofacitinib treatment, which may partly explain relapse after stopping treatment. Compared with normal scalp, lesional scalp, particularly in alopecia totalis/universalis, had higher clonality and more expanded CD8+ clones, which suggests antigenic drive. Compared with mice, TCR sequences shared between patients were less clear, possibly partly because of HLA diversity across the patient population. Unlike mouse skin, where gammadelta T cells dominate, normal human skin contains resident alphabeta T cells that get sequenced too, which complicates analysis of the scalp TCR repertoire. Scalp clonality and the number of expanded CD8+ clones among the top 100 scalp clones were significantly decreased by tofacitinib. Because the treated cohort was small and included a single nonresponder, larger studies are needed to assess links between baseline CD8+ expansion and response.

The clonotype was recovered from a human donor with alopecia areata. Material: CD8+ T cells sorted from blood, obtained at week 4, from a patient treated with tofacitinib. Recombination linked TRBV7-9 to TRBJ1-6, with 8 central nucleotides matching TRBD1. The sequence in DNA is TGTGCCAGCAGCTTATCGAACTTAGGACAGGGAGTTTCACCCCTCCACTTT. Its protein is CASSLSNLGQGVSPLHF.